This entry lists 20 T cell receptor beta chains sequenced from one sample in a study of blood T cells in healthy people across ages. A J-beta primer mix and a sample-barcoded 5' primer were used in a second PCR of roughly 6 to 12 cycles. MiXCR was run by TCRdb on the 5' RACE reads, yielding one entry per CDR3 protein. The data contain a few hundred thousand distinct CDR3 sequences, about half of them singletons. Input material: blood. The receptors here all came from a man between 60 and 75 years old in good health.

On this clonotype itself: This may arise from a read error, as a much more abundant clone is one base away. The chain combines TRBV3-1 with TRBJ2-5; D possibly corresponds to TRBD2 (7 bases). Trimming pared 2 bases from V and 11 bases from J, leaving 18 bases between. This CDR3 region has 14 residues. The germline V gene has CDR1 LGHDT and CDR2 YNNKEL (reference sequence). The CDR3, as DNA: TGTGCCAGCAGCCAAATCCCGGGGGAGGGGGAGCAGTACTTC. Residues: CASSQIPGEGEQYF.

The J gene is TRBJ1-2, the V gene TRBV10-3; D gene unclear. V dropped 4 bases and J dropped 0 bases, with 12 bases sitting between them. This CDR3 region has 15 residues. From germline, CDR1 is ENHRY and CDR2 SYGVKD. DNA of the CDR3: TGTGCCATCAGTGCGGGAACGCCAGCTAACTATGGCTACACCTTC. It specifies CAISAGTPANYGYTF.

V and J are TRBV11-2 and TRBJ2-1, with TRBD1 matching over 7 bases. The germline CDR1 and CDR2 sequences are SGHAT and FQNNGV. The CDR3 extends over 17 amino acids. The V segment lost 5 bases and the J segment 8 bases; nucleotides outside the gene matches: 18. CDR3 loop: CASSPLGRAGGVDEQFF. The CDR3 nucleotides read TGTGCCAGCAGCCCACTCGGTCGGGCAGGGGGTGTGGATGAGCAGTTCTTC.

The V gene is TRBV29-1, the J gene TRBJ2-5; 7 positions agree with TRBD2. The CDR3 covers 12 residues. The V gene end was trimmed by 4 bases and the J gene end by 7 bases; junction bases not matched to a gene: 6. CDR1 and CDR2 from the germline V gene are SQVTM and ANQGSEA. CDR3 residues: CSVGGGVGTQYF. As DNA, the CDR3 is TGCAGCGTTGGGGGAGGGGTCGGGACCCAGTACTTC.

This clonotype has just a few counts. V is TRBV12-3 or TRBV12-4 and J is TRBJ1-2, with D perhaps matching TRBD1 (5 bases). The CDR3 extends over 14 amino acids. Trimming pared 1 base from V and 8 bases from J, leaving 14 bases between. The CDR3 loop reads CASSLGPGAQGYTF. The DNA of the CDR3 is TGTGCCAGCAGTTTAGGGCCCGGGGCTCAAGGCTACACCTTC.

The rearrangement links TRBV7-2 to TRBJ2-7, with 13 bases identical to TRBD2. Germline trimming cut 1 base from V and 5 bases from J; bases unmatched to any gene: 8. The CDR3 extends over 17 amino acids. Per the germline V gene, CDR1 is SGHTA and CDR2 is FQGNSA. The CDR3 sequence is CASSLELAGGPLDEQYF. DNA of the CDR3: TGTGCCAGCAGCTTAGAACTAGCGGGAGGGCCCCTCGACGAGCAGTACTTC. Together with reference TRBV7-2 and TRBJ2-7, the CDR3 gives the full variable domain: GAGVSQSPSNKVTEKGKDVELRCDPISGHTALYWYRQSLGQGLEFLIYFQGNSAPDKSGLPSDRFSAERTGGSVSTLTIQRTQQEDSAVYLCASSLELAGGPLDEQYFGPGTRLTVT.

The genes are TRBV28 and TRBJ2-7; TRBD1 aligns across 7 bases. The CDR3 consists of 15 residues. In germline, CDR1 is MDHEN, CDR2 SYDVKM. V gave up 8 bases and J gave up 2 bases; unmatched junction bases: 12. The CDR3 DNA is TGTGCCAGCCTTCAAGGGGGCAGGCGCCCCTACGAGCAGTACTTC. This codes for CASLQGGRRPYEQYF. Variable domain in full (rest from reference TRBV28 and TRBJ2-7): DVKVTQSSRYLVKRTGEKVFLECVQDMDHENMFWYRQDPGLGLRLIYFSYDVKMKEKGDIPEGYSVSREKKERFSLILESASTNQTSMYLCASLQGGRRPYEQYFGPGTRLTVT.

The V call is TRBV29-1, the J call TRBJ1-1; D gene unclear. The germline V and J ends were trimmed by 8 bases and 7 bases, with 17 bases remaining between them. Per germline, CDR1 SQVTM and CDR2 ANQGSEA. The CDR3 runs to 12 residues. CDR3 nucleotides: TGCAGCATCTCGGGAGGGCAGCTTGAAGCTTTCTTT. It is translated as CSISGGQLEAFF.

This chain joins TRBV9 and TRBJ2-1; 11 bases are shared with TRBD2. This CDR3 is 16 amino acids long. Germline loops: CDR1 SGDLS, CDR2 YYNGEE. V shed 0 bases, J shed 7 bases, and the junction held 6 bases outside the gene matches. The CDR3 reads CASSVALAGGRNEQFF. The CDR3 DNA follows: TGTGCCAGCAGCGTAGCTCTAGCGGGGGGTCGGAATGAGCAGTTCTTC.

The chain links TRBV27 to TRBJ1-4; D remains ambiguous. CDR1 is MNHEY and CDR2 is SMNVEV in the germline V gene (reference sequence). CDR3 length: 12 residues. The V gene lost 8 bases and the J gene lost 3 bases, with 7 bases spanning the gap. CDR3 protein: CASGPANEKLFF. CDR3 in DNA: TGTGCCAGCGGACCGGCTAATGAAAAACTGTTTTTT. Variable domain in full (rest from reference TRBV27 and TRBJ1-4): EAQVTQNPRYLITVTGKKLTVTCSQNMNHEYMSWYRQDPGLGLRQIYYSMNVEVTDKGDVPEGYKVSRKEKRNFPLILESPSPNQTSLYFCASGPANEKLFFGSGTQLSVL.

V usage is TRBV6-5 and J usage is TRBJ2-1; D may match TRBD1 or TRBD2 (6 bases each). V was pared by 3 bases and J by 0 bases, with 12 bases between. The CDR3 is 16 residues long. CDR1 is MNHEY and CDR2 is SVGAGI in the germline V gene. CDR3 in DNA: TGTGCCAGCAGTTATAGGGGGGTAAGCTCCTACAATGAGCAGTTCTTC. Its translation: CASSYRGVSSYNEQFF.

The V and J genes are TRBV2 and TRBJ2-1; possible D gene TRBD1, 5 bases. V shed 7 bases and J shed 0 bases, with 10 bases lying between them. The length of the CDR3 is 14 residues. Germline-derived CDR1 and CDR2 are SNHLY and FYNNEI. The CDR3 bases are TGTGCCAGCATTGGGGCAGGCTCCTACAATGAGCAGTTCTTC. It encodes CASIGAGSYNEQFF.

The CDR3 DNA is TGTGCCAGCTCACCGGGGATTGGCCAAGAGACCCAGTACTTC. Amino acid sequence: CASSPGIGQETQYF. J is TRBJ2-5 and V is TRBV18; D unclear. The V gene lost 3 bases and the J gene lost 1 base, with 9 bases spanning the gap. The CDR3 is 14 residues long. Germline V gives CDR1 KGHSH, CDR2 LQKENI.

V is TRBV20-1 and J is TRBJ1-1, with 8 bases matching TRBD1. V was clipped by 6 bases and J by 0 bases; unmatched bases: 3. Germline CDR1 is DFQATT and CDR2 is SNEGSKA (reference sequence). There are 13 residues in the CDR3. The CDR3 spells CSAEDRVNTEAFF. The CDR3 DNA follows: TGCAGTGCCGAGGACAGGGTGAACACTGAAGCTTTCTTT.

The V gene is TRBV29-1, the J gene TRBJ2-5, with D perhaps matching TRBD2 (6 bases). From germline, CDR1 is SQVTM and CDR2 ANQGSEA. V shed 4 bases and J shed 4 bases, with 7 bases lying between them. The length of the CDR3 is 11 residues. Here the CDR3 reads CSVGLGETQYF. The CDR3, as DNA: TGCAGCGTTGGACTAGGAGAGACCCAGTACTTC. Together with reference TRBV29-1 and TRBJ2-5, the CDR3 gives the full variable domain: SAVISQKPSRDICQRGTSLTIQCQVDSQVTMMFWYRQQPGQSLTLIATANQGSEATYESGFVIDKFPISRPNLTFSTLTVSNMSPEDSSIYLCSVGLGETQYFGPGTRLLVL.

The V call is TRBV5-1, the J call TRBJ2-1, with 12 bases lining up with TRBD2. The end of the DNA aligns better with TRBJ2-7, so the J call may be wrong. CDR1 SGHRS and CDR2 YFSETQ come from the germline V gene. The CDR3 has 14 residues. The CDR3 loop is CASSFWTSGNEQYF. In nucleotides, the CDR3 is TGCGCCAGCAGCTTTTGGACTAGCGGGAATGAGCAGTACTTC.

The rearrangement joins TRBV9 to TRBJ2-3; D is uncertain. The germline gives CDR1 SGDLS, CDR2 YYNGEE. V lost 2 bases, J lost 4 bases, and 8 bases lay in between. The CDR3 extends over 13 amino acids. This chain's CDR3 is CASSVIGSDTQYF. The CDR3 DNA reads TGTGCCAGCAGCGTCATTGGATCAGATACGCAGTATTTT.

This clonotype was picked up one time. The chain joins TRBV27 to TRBJ2-1; possibly TRBD1 for D (5 bases). Trimming took 2 bases from V and 4 from J, leaving 9 bases between them. The CDR3 sequence is 14 residues long. Germline V gives CDR1 MNHEY, CDR2 SMNVEV (reference sequence). CDR3 loop: CASSLQGPYNEQFF. CDR3 DNA sequence: TGTGCCAGCAGTTTACAGGGTCCATACAATGAGCAGTTCTTC.

The rearrangement links TRBV14 to TRBJ2-5, with D possibly TRBD2 on 6 matching bases. Germline CDR1 SGHDN, CDR2 FVKESK. Trimming cost V 0 bases and J 7 bases, with 12 bases left between them. This CDR3 contains 14 residues. The CDR3 DNA reads as TGTGCCAGCAGCCAAGAGGCGGGGTACGGGACCCAGTACTTC. Residues: CASSQEAGYGTQYF.

This clonotype has at least ten counts. The J gene is TRBJ2-1, the V gene TRBV28, with 14 bases identical to TRBD2. J was trimmed by 4 bases and V by 11 bases; bases with no gene match: 16. Germline CDR1 reads MDHEN; CDR2 reads SYDVKM. The CDR3 runs to 18 residues. The CDR3 nucleotides are TGTGCCTCACCCCCATCCGGGACTAGCGGGAGTCGGTACAATGAGCAGTTCTTC. Amino acids: CASPPSGTSGSRYNEQFF.